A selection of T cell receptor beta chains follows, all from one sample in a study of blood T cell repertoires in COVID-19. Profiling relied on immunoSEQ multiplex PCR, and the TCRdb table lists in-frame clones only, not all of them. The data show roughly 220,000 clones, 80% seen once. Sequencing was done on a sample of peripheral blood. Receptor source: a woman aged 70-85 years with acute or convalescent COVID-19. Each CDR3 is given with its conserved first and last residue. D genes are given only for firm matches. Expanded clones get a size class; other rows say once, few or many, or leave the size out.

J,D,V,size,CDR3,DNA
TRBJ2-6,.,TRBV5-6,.,CASSLGSISLSGANVLTF,TGTGCCAGCAGCTTGGGTTCGATATCACTCTCTGGGGCCAACGTCCTGACTTTC
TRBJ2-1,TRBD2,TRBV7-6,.,CASSLLAGGDNEQFF,TGTGCCAGCAGCTTACTAGCGGGAGGGGACAATGAGCAGTTCTTC
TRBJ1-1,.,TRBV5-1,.,CASSGGQTMNTEAFF,TGCGCCAGCAGCGGCGGGCAGACAATGAACACTGAAGCTTTCTTT
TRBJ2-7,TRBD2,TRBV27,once,CASSPLRASGSSYF,TGTGCCAGCAGTCCCCTTCGGGCTAGCGGGAGTTCATACTTC
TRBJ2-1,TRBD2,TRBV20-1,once,CSASGGVAGGPFDSGSYNEQFF,TGCAGTGCTAGTGGCGGGGTAGCGGGAGGGCCTTTTGACTCAGGCTCCTACAATGAGCAGTTCTTC
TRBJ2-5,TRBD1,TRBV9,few,CASSPGQGLETQYF,TGTGCCAGCAGCCCCGGACAGGGGTTAGAGACCCAGTACTTC
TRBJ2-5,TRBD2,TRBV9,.,CASSVGTSGLETQYF,TGTGCCAGCAGCGTAGGGACTAGCGGGTTGGAGACCCAGTACTTC
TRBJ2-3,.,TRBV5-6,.,CASSAGDTQYF,TGTGCCAGCAGTGCCGGTGATACGCAGTATTTT
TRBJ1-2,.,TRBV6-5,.,CASSYSFQGLNTF,TGTGCCAGCAGTTACTCGTTCCAGGGCCTAAACACCTTC
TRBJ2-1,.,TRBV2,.,CASSDRFEQFF,TGTGCCAGCAGTGATCGGTTTGAGCAGTTCTTC
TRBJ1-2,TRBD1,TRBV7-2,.,CASSSYRGLDYGYTF,TGTGCCAGCAGCTCCTACAGGGGGCTGGACTATGGCTACACCTTC
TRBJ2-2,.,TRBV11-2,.,CASSLDVSSSGLTGELFF,TGTGCCAGCAGCTTAGACGTTTCGTCAAGCGGACTTACCGGGGAGCTGTTTTTT
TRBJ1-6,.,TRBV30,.,CAWSVQGLGSPLHF,TGTGCCTGGAGTGTACAGGGTTTAGGCTCACCCCTCCACTTT
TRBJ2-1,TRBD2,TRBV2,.,CASSEAPTSGRIHEQFF,TGTGCCAGCAGTGAAGCGCCGACTAGCGGGAGAATCCATGAGCAGTTCTTC
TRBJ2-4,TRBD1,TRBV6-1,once,CASSEGTGTLFSAKNIQYF,TGTGCCAGCAGTGAAGGGACAGGGACCCTATTCTCGGCCAAAAACATTCAGTACTTC
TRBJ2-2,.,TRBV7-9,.,CASSLQGNMNTGELFF,TGTGCCAGCAGCCTACAGGGTAATATGAACACCGGGGAGCTGTTTTTT
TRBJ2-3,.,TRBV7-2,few,CASSLVGAGSTDTQYF,TGTGCCAGCAGCTTAGTGGGAGCTGGGAGCACAGATACGCAGTATTTT
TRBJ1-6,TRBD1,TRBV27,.,CASSLQRGQTYNSPLHF,TGTGCCAGCAGTTTACAACGGGGACAGACCTATAATTCACCCCTCCACTTT
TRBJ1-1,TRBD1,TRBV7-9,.,CASSSTRQGGNTEAFF,TGTGCCAGCAGCTCAACAAGACAGGGAGGGAACACTGAAGCTTTCTTT
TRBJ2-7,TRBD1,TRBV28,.,CASRGGGQVEQYF,TGTGCCAGCAGAGGGGGTGGACAGGTCGAGCAGTACTTC
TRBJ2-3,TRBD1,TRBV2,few,CASGRDRATDTQYF,TGTGCCAGTGGACGGGACAGGGCCACAGATACGCAGTATTTT
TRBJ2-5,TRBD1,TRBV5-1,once,CASSLVGGRETQYF,TGCGCCAGCAGCTTGGTAGGGGGCCGGGAGACCCAGTACTTC